These 24 T cell receptor beta chains originate from one sample sequenced in a study of T cell changes during pregnancy in multiple sclerosis. Profiled with immunoSEQ multiplex PCR; TCRdb holds only in-frame clones, not every one. The table has about 39,000 clones, about 90% seen once. Sequencing used CD4+ T cells from peripheral blood mononuclear cells, obtained after pregnancy. These receptors were obtained from a female donor in good health, enrolled as a control in a pregnancy study.

In this sample, this clone turned up once. The chain uses TRBV10-1 and TRBJ2-7; 7 bases are a match to TRBD1. Trimming removed 2 bases from V and 9 bases from J; junction bases left unmatched: 7. In germline, CDR1 is WNHNN, CDR2 SYGVQD (reference sequence). The CDR3 is made up of 13 amino acids. Here the CDR3 reads CASSEVTGLRQYF. For the CDR3, the DNA is TGCGCCAGCAGTGAGGTGACAGGGCTAAGGCAGTACTTC.

This chain's CDR3 is CASSQAMAGGPYEQYF. CDR3 nucleotides: TGCGCCAGCAGCCAAGCGATGGCGGGAGGGCCGTACGAGCAGTACTTC. The chain carries TRBV4-3 and TRBJ2-7; 9 bases match TRBD2. Germline V gene lookup returns CDR1 LGHNA and CDR2 YSLEER. V was clipped by 1 base and J by 4 bases; unmatched bases: 8. This CDR3 is built from 16 residues.

This chain connects TRBV5-1 to TRBJ2-3; 9 bases agree with TRBD1. The CDR3 covers 13 residues. V trimming: 6 bases; J trimming: 3 bases; junction bases outside the gene matches: 2. Germline-derived CDR1 and CDR2 are SGHRS and YFSETQ. The CDR3 loop reads CASMTGGTDTQYF. CDR3 nucleotides: TGCGCCAGCATGACAGGGGGGACAGATACGCAGTATTTT. Full variable domain (remainder filled in from reference TRBV5-1 and TRBJ2-3): KAGVTQTPRYLIKTRGQQVTLSCSPISGHRSVSWYQQTPGQGLQFLFEYFSETQRNKGNFPGRFSGRQFSNSRSEMNVSTLELGDSALYLCASMTGGTDTQYFGPGTRLTVL.

J is TRBJ2-5 and V is TRBV5-1; TRBD2 aligns across 7 bases. There are 15 residues in the CDR3. V lost 6 bases to trimming and J lost 7 bases; unmatched junction nucleotides: 15. CDR1 and CDR2 (germline): SGHRS, YFSETQ. The CDR3 is CASTHGWRESGTQYF. The CDR3 nucleotides read TGCGCCAGCACCCATGGTTGGCGGGAGTCCGGGACCCAGTACTTC.

The V gene is TRBV5-1, the J gene TRBJ1-1; no definite D call. Germline V gene sequence: CDR1 SGHRS, CDR2 YFSETQ. V lost 0 bases to trimming and J lost 5 bases, with 8 bases between them. This CDR3 spans 13 amino acids. The CDR3, as DNA: TGCGCCAGCAGCTTGGGGGGAGGAACTGAAGCTTTCTTT. The encoded protein is CASSLGGGTEAFF.

The gene calls are TRBV10-3 and TRBJ1-2; D unclear. The CDR3 runs to 14 residues. Trimming stripped 2 bases from V and 4 bases from J, with 11 bases between. Germline CDR1 reads ENHRY; CDR2 reads SYGVKD. In DNA form, the CDR3 reads TGTGCCATCAGTGAGGAGGGATACTTCTATGGCTACACCTTC. It is translated as CAISEEGYFYGYTF.

V usage is TRBV5-1 and J usage is TRBJ1-4; TRBD1 is a possible D gene (6 bases). Between the trimmed V and J ends, which lost 4 bases and 3 bases, there was a span of 13 bases. Germline V gene sequence: CDR1 SGHRS, CDR2 YFSETQ. The CDR3 extends over 15 amino acids. DNA for the CDR3: TGCGCCAGCAGCCAAACAGGGAGCCCTAATGAAAAACTGTTTTTT. As protein: CASSQTGSPNEKLFF.

The CDR3 sequence is CASSDGGAGGSEQYF. CDR3 nucleotides: TGTGCCAGCTCCGATGGGGGAGCGGGAGGATCCGAGCAGTACTTC. The J gene is TRBJ2-7, the V gene TRBV25-1; 9 bases line up with TRBD2. This CDR3 is 15 amino acids long. CDR1 is MGHDK, CDR2 SYGVNS, per germline. V lost 8 bases and J lost 6; bases outside the gene matches: 14.

The gene calls are TRBV25-1 and TRBJ2-5, with TRBD1 identical over 8 bases. V dropped 5 bases and J dropped 1; count of bases not matched to a gene: 6. The CDR3 spans 15 residues. Germline V gene data show CDR1 as MGHDK and CDR2 as SYGVNS. Here the CDR3 reads CASSFSGTGQETQYF. In nucleotides, the CDR3 is TGTGCCAGCAGTTTTTCCGGGACAGGCCAAGAGACCCAGTACTTC.

This clone has only one observation. This sequence joins TRBV29-1 and TRBJ1-2; possible D gene TRBD1, 5 bases. Deletions cut 1 base from V and 4 bases from J, with 16 bases between. Germline CDR1 SQVTM, CDR2 ANQGSEA. The CDR3 spans 15 residues. CDR3 region: CSVEGGAGVAYGYTF. The CDR3 region has the DNA TGCAGCGTTGAAGGAGGGGCGGGGGTCGCCTATGGCTACACCTTC.

The V call is TRBV28, the J call TRBJ2-1, with TRBD1 matching 8 bases. The CDR3 consists of 15 residues. CDR1 and CDR2 (germline): MDHEN, SYDVKM. V shed 5 bases and J 8 bases; nucleotides not matched to a gene: 11. The CDR3 loop is CASSPHGQGLDEQFF. Here the CDR3 DNA reads TGTGCCAGCAGTCCCCATGGACAGGGTCTGGATGAGCAGTTCTTC.

The chain couples TRBV5-8 to TRBJ2-4, with D possibly TRBD2 on 7 matching bases. The CDR3 contains 15 residues. The germline CDR1 and CDR2 sequences are SGHTS and YDEGEE. Trimming took 4 bases from V and 0 from J, leaving 11 bases between them. This CDR3 reads CASSPGGIAKNIQYF. CDR3 coding DNA: TGTGCCAGCAGCCCGGGGGGCATAGCCAAAAACATTCAGTACTTC.

This chain links TRBV28 with TRBJ1-5, with 7 bases identical to TRBD1. With 5 bases clipped from V and 5 bases from J, the junction kept 9 bases outside the gene matches. The CDR3 totals 15 residues. Germline-derived CDR1 and CDR2 are MDHEN and SYDVKM. For the CDR3, the DNA is TGTGCCAGCAGTGACCAAGGGACAGTGCATCAGCCCCAGCATTTT. It specifies CASSDQGTVHQPQHF.

The V gene is TRBV28, the J gene TRBJ2-3; 8 bases are a match to TRBD2. CDR3 length: 15 amino acids. The V gene's germline CDR1 is MDHEN and CDR2 SYDVKM. V lost 4 bases to trimming and J lost 4 bases; unmatched junction nucleotides: 7. CDR3 bases: TGTGCCAGCAGTTCCCGAGTAGCGGGATCAGATACGCAGTATTTT. Translated: CASSSRVAGSDTQYF. Looking up the rest from reference TRBV28 and TRBJ2-3 gives the full variable domain: DVKVTQSSRYLVKRTGEKVFLECVQDMDHENMFWYRQDPGLGLRLIYFSYDVKMKEKGDIPEGYSVSREKKERFSLILESASTNQTSMYLCASSSRVAGSDTQYFGPGTRLTVL.

The V call is TRBV27, the J call TRBJ2-1, with TRBD2 matching 16 bases. This CDR3 has 20 residues. Germline loops: CDR1 MNHEY, CDR2 SMNVEV (reference sequence). Trimming took 1 base from V and 0 from J; bases not matched to a gene: 6. Here the CDR3 DNA reads TGTGCCAGCAGTTTATTAACGGGACTAGCGGGAGGGATCTCCTACAATGAGCAGTTCTTC. Translation: CASSLLTGLAGGISYNEQFF.

This chain joins TRBV7-8 and TRBJ1-5, with unresolved D. V lost 3 bases, J lost 0 bases, and 15 bases lay in between. Germline CDR1 reads SGHVS; CDR2 reads FQNEAQ. The CDR3 runs to 17 residues. The CDR3 sequence is CASSFPPQRLSNQPQHF. The CDR3 DNA reads as TGTGCCAGCAGCTTTCCCCCCCAGAGACTTAGCAATCAGCCCCAGCATTTT.

V gene TRBV6-1 combines with J gene TRBJ1-1, with 7 nucleotides matching TRBD1. The CDR3 contains 15 residues. Germline V lookup: CDR1 MNHNS, CDR2 SASEGT. J was trimmed by 7 bases and V by 2 bases; bases with no gene match: 10. The CDR3 DNA is TGTGCCAGCAGTGAACTCATGAGGGGGCGCGGTGAAGCTTTCTTT. Translated: CASSELMRGRGEAFF.

A single count supports this clone. The J gene is TRBJ1-3, the V gene TRBV27; tentative D call: TRBD1 (6 bases). Germline CDR1 is MNHEY and CDR2 is SMNVEV (reference sequence). Trimming removed 8 bases from V and 4 bases from J, with 15 bases in between. The CDR3 loop spans 14 amino acids. The CDR3 region is CASENPGTGNTIYF. CDR3 DNA: TGTGCCAGCGAAAACCCCGGGACAGGAAACACCATATATTTT.

CDR3 loop: CAIRQGDGLAYEQYF. The CDR3 DNA follows: TGTGCCATCAGGCAGGGGGACGGCCTCGCCTACGAGCAGTACTTC. The chain carries TRBV10-3 and TRBJ2-7, with 7 bases fitting TRBD1. Looked up from germline, CDR1 is ENHRY and CDR2 is SYGVKD. V gave up 6 bases and J gave up 2 bases; unmatched junction bases: 10. The CDR3 runs 15 residues.

The V gene is TRBV19, the J gene TRBJ1-5; a possible D gene is TRBD1 (6 bases). CDR3 length equals 14 residues. CDR1 LNHDA and CDR2 SQIVND come from the germline V gene (reference sequence). Trimming stripped 5 bases from V and 9 bases from J, with 17 bases between. The CDR3 spells CASSPRDIRPPQHF. CDR3 nucleotide sequence: TGTGCCAGTAGTCCCAGGGACATTCGTCCGCCCCAGCATTTT. Full variable domain (remainder filled in from reference TRBV19 and TRBJ1-5): DGGITQSPKYLFRKEGQNVTLSCEQNLNHDAMYWYRQDPGQGLRLIYYSQIVNDFQKGDIAEGYSVSREKKESFPLTVTSAQKNPTAFYLCASSPRDIRPPQHFGDGTRLSIL.

The chain combines TRBV7-9 with TRBJ1-2; 7 bases match TRBD1. Trimming took 4 bases from V and 2 from J; bases not matched to a gene: 13. CDR3 length: 17 amino acids. Looked up from germline, CDR1 is SEHNR and CDR2 is FQNEAQ (reference sequence). The CDR3 nucleotides read TGTGCCAGCAGCTCGCACGCCTCACAGGGGTCCAACTATGGCTACACCTTC. Encoded protein: CASSSHASQGSNYGYTF.

The chain joins TRBV5-1 to TRBJ2-1, with D possibly matching TRBD2 (6 bases). The CDR3 runs to 13 residues. Germline V gene lookup returns CDR1 SGHRS and CDR2 YFSETQ. Trimming stripped 6 bases from V and 12 bases from J, with 19 bases between. CDR3 nucleotide sequence: TGCGCCAGCATGGCGGCGGGAAACCCCGGGCAGTTCTTC. It codes for CASMAAGNPGQFF.

The gene calls are TRBV7-6 and TRBJ1-1; D gene uncertain. V dropped 7 bases and J dropped 1 base, with 10 bases sitting between them. The CDR3 runs 13 residues. From germline, CDR1 is SGHVS and CDR2 FNYEAQ. The CDR3 sequence: CASTMTPNTEAFF. The CDR3, as DNA: TGTGCCAGCACCATGACACCGAACACTGAAGCTTTCTTT.

The J gene is TRBJ1-5, the V gene TRBV6-4; D is possibly TRBD1 (5 bases). Trimming shortened V by 2 bases and J by 4 bases, and 18 bases separated the two germline ends. This CDR3 has 17 amino acids. Per germline, CDR1 MRHNA and CDR2 SNTAGT. The CDR3 region has the DNA TGTGCCAGCAGTGACCCACGACGGGGGGTGGGGAATCAGCCCCAGCATTTT. Amino acids: CASSDPRRGVGNQPQHF.